These T cell receptor beta chains were read from a single sample in a study of T-cell memory formation after mild COVID-19. TCRdb re-called the 5' RACE reads through MiXCR, storing one row per CDR3 protein. The sample yields approximately 410,000 distinct CDR3 sequences, under 25% seen once. The specimen was PBMCs or a T cell subset sorted from them (not recorded which). Receptors were obtained from an adult woman who had mild COVID-19 (a few samples of this study predate the infection). Cell type and time point are not known. Each CDR3 is given with its conserved first and last residue. The order of the fields is V gene, D gene, J gene, clone size, CDR3 protein, CDR3 DNA. The D gene is left open where the match is weak. A clone size is listed for some rows: how often the clone was seen (once, few, many), or a class if it is expanded.

TRBV4-1,.,TRBJ2-7,.,CASSQAGYAAYEQYF,TGCGCCAGCAGCCAAGCAGGGTATGCCGCCTACGAGCAGTACTTC
TRBV7-8,.,TRBJ1-1,.,CASSLLMGGGYTEAFF,TGTGCCAGCAGCCTCCTCATGGGGGGTGGGTACACTGAAGCTTTCTTT
TRBV4-1,.,TRBJ1-4,few,CASSQTGGASEKLFF,TGCGCCAGCAGCCAAACCGGGGGGGCATCCGAAAAACTGTTTTTT
TRBV5-6,TRBD1,TRBJ1-1,few,CASSYGTGGRVAFF,TGTGCCAGCAGCTACGGGACAGGGGGAAGGGTGGCTTTCTTT
TRBV6-2/TRBV6-3,.,TRBJ2-7,few,CASSYSRASSYEQYF,TGTGCCAGCAGTTACTCCAGGGCCAGCTCCTACGAGCAGTACTTC
TRBV9,.,TRBJ2-2,.,CASSVGSFAGELFF,TGTGCCAGCAGCGTTGGAAGTTTCGCCGGGGAGCTGTTTTTT
TRBV7-9,.,TRBJ1-4,.,CASSLARDNEKLFF,TGTGCCAGCAGCTTAGCCAGAGATAATGAAAAACTGTTTTTT
TRBV3-1,.,TRBJ1-1,few,CASSHGTQGNTEAFF,TGTGCCAGCAGCCATGGGACCCAGGGAAACACTGAAGCTTTCTTT
TRBV2,TRBD1,TRBJ2-1,.,CASRTTGGNEQFF,TGTGCCAGCAGAACGACAGGGGGCAATGAGCAGTTCTTC
TRBV9,TRBD2,TRBJ2-1,.,CASSVDPLFLTSGGPNEQFF,TGTGCCAGCAGCGTAGACCCCCTCTTCTTAACCTCGGGGGGGCCGAATGAGCAGTTCTTC
TRBV20-1,.,TRBJ2-3,few,CSARERGSRDTQYF,TGCAGTGCTAGGGAGAGGGGTTCACGGGATACGCAGTATTTT
TRBV6-6,TRBD2,TRBJ2-3,.,CASSYSRGGTDTQYF,TGTGCCAGCAGTTACTCCCGGGGGGGCACAGATACGCAGTATTTT